This TCR beta chain was observed in a study of T cells after yellow fever vaccination. In the study overall: SMART-Seq v4 Ultra Low Input prepared libraries from low-cell fractions. Study-wide results and caveats: The secondary response was weaker but peaked faster, day 5 versus 15. A limited proportion of clonotypes was detected within both the CD4 and CD8 compartments.

A note on this clonotype: Its antigen is not identified.

This CDR3 is built from 9 residues. As TCR cDNA was made by 5'RACE template switching, a universal primer site and UMIs were added. TCRdb redid the calling of the 5' RACE reads with MiXCR, one entry per CDR3 protein. The sample shows fewer than 400,000 distinct CDR3 sequences, about 6.2% of them seen only once. This sequence originates from a man younger than 45 who received the YFV17D yellow fever vaccine. Sequencing used PBMCs, obtained 5 days after the yellow fever booster vaccination. The chain carries TRBV21-1 and TRBJ2-7; TRBD1 is taken as the D call from the table, unchecked against the DNA. TRBV21-1 is recorded as a pseudogene. The CDR3 sequence is CATGTGHDF. The CDR3 region has the DNA TGTGCCACGGGGACAGGGCACGATTTC.